Below, 5 T cell receptor delta chains from the same sample are listed, as sequenced in a study of Vδ1+ human thymocytes. Overall study findings and caveats: Thymic TRG and TRD repertoires appeared highly polyclonal.

No antigen has been assigned to these receptors. RNA was extracted from the cells and then reverse transcribed. Multiplex PCR used pooled V-gene forward primers and a constant-region reverse primer to amplify CDR3s. TCRdb ran CATT on the multiplex PCR reads. The table lists under 85,000 delta-chain clones, 30% to 45% of them singletons, with about 0.26% in the top ten. Sequencing input: Vdelta1+ gamma-delta thymocytes from the thymus. Sample subset: FACS-sorted CD3+ TCRalphabeta- TCRVdelta1+ TCRVdelta2- thymocytes. The source is a boy in the first two years of life who had congenital heart surgery.

The chain employs TRDV1 and TRDJ1, with a weak D call TRDD2 (6 bases). With 7 bases removed from V and 2 bases from J, the gap between germline ends came to 23 bases. The V gene's germline CDR1 is TSWWSYY and CDR2 QGS. The CDR3 length is 17 residues. CDR3 residues: CALVGPTRTSSTDKLIF. CDR3 nucleotide sequence: TGTGCTCTTGTGGGTCCTACGCGTACATCCTCGACCGATAAACTCATCTTT.

This clone was counted between two and nine times. The chain recombines TRDV1 with TRDJ1, with 8 bases matching TRDD3. The CDR3 has 18 residues. V was pared by 0 bases and J by 8 bases, with 17 bases of the junction left unmatched. Germline V gives CDR1 TSWWSYY, CDR2 QGS. The CDR3 DNA reads TGTGCTCTTGGGGAACTCTCCTCCTTGGAACTGGGGGGGCCCAAACTCATCTTT. Translation: CALGELSSLELGGPKLIF.

This clone was found a few times. V usage is TRDV2 and J usage is TRDJ1; D remains unclear. CDR1 is GEAIGNYY and CDR2 is EKD in the germline V gene. The CDR3 extends over 14 amino acids. The V and J ends lost 0 bases and 5 bases respectively, with 12 bases between them. The CDR3 loop reads CACDTPPGGDKLIF. CDR3 DNA sequence: TGTGCCTGTGACACCCCACCCGGAGGGGATAAACTCATCTTT.

V gene TRDV2 combines with J gene TRDJ1, with D uncertain. Per the germline V gene, CDR1 is GEAIGNYY and CDR2 is EKD. This CDR3 region has 14 residues. The V end lost 9 bases, the J end lost 2 bases, and 18 bases lay between the germline ends. In DNA form, the CDR3 reads TGTGCCACCCCTCGGGCAAGGTTTACCGATAAACTCATCTTT. It codes for CATPRARFTDKLIF.

The V and J genes are TRDV1 and TRDJ1, with 7 bases lining up with TRDD3. Losses at the gene ends were 2 bases for V and 1 base for J; bases not matched to a gene: 22. CDR1 and CDR2 from the germline V gene are TSWWSYY and QGS. The CDR3 extends over 21 amino acids. The CDR3 nucleotides are TGTGCTCTTGGGGAAAGGTCCGATCCTGTACTGGGGACCACGGGCACCGATAAACTCATCTTT. It encodes CALGERSDPVLGTTGTDKLIF.